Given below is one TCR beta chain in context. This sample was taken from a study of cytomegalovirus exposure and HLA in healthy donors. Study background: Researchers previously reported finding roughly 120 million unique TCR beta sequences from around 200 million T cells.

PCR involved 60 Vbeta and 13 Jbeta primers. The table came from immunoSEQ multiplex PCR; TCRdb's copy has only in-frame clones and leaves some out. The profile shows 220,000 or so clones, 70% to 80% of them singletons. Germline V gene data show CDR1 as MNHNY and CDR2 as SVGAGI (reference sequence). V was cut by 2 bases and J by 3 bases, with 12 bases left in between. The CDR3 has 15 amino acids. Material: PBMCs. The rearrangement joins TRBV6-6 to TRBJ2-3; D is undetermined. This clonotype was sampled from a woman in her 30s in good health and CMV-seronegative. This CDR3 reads CASSYPSGRTDTQYF. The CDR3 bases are TGTGCCAGCAGTTACCCGTCGGGTAGGACAGATACGCAGTATTTT.